The T cell receptor (beta chain) under discussion was sequenced for a study of CD4 T cells in relation to SARS-CoV-2 and coronaviruses. Study-level background: PBMCs were cultured with antigen for roughly nine days before TCR beta sequencing. Study conclusions and caveats: Samples before the pandemic and after infection were not matched within any donor.

Repertoires were generated with immunoSEQ multiplex PCR, while TCRdb's copy carries only in-frame clones and drops some. The sample shows more than 15,000 clones, around 74% of them seen only once. The unexposed donors gave CD4+ T cells in about 2011-2019, prior to COVID-19. Isolation of CD4+ T cells took place after approximately 11 days in culture. Cells permitting, SARS-CoV-2 S/N and four cold-coronavirus spikes were tested on unexposed-donor CD4+ T cells. Fresh IL-2 medium replaced half the medium on days 3 and 7. The length of the CDR3 is 15 residues. The germline V gene encodes CDR1 SGHTS and CDR2 YDEGEE. With 0 bases removed from V and 5 bases from J, the gap between germline ends came to 14 bases. About this clone itself: Its antigen remains unknown.

The chain has TRBV5-8 and TRBJ1-1; TRBD1 might be the D (5 bases). This receptor was taken from a human donor in good health. Sequences were obtained from CD4+ T cells from PBMCs, cultured in vitro. CDR3 region: CASSLVMRGSTEAFF. The DNA for the CDR3 is TGTGCCAGCAGCTTGGTCATGAGGGGCTCGACTGAAGCTTTCTTT.